This TCR beta chain was sequenced in a study of neurological immune-mediated disorders. V shed 6 bases and J shed 3 bases, with 15 bases lying between them. Germline lookup yields CDR1 DFQATT and CDR2 SNEGSKA (reference sequence). The CDR3 has 14 amino acids. A total of 2 million PBMCs stored at -80 degrees C provided the unsorted libraries. TCRdb redid the calling of the 5' RACE reads with MiXCR, one entry per CDR3 protein. The data contain 54,000 or so distinct CDR3 sequences, 3% to 4.5% of them seen just once; the ten biggest clones take up around 3.1%. Many counts were recorded for this clonotype.

The specimen sequenced was PBMCs. The chain employs TRBV20-1 and TRBJ2-1; D possibly corresponds to TRBD2 (6 bases). This sequence originates from a woman aged 30 to 39 with multiple sclerosis. The CDR3 DNA reads as TGCAGTGCCCCACTGGGGACTCGCTACAATGAGCAGTTCTTC. Protein sequence: CSAPLGTRYNEQFF.